Listed below are T cell receptor beta chains from one sample, sequenced in a study of T cell responses to AZD1222 COVID-19 vaccine. Sequencing used immunoSEQ multiplex PCR; TCRdb keeps in-frame clones, though not all of them. This sample carries about 75,000 clones, approximately 89% of them seen once, and the ten largest clones take less than 12%. The material sequenced was peripheral blood, taken 28 days after the second dose of the MenACWY control vaccine. The receptor set was obtained from an adult who received the MenACWY meningococcal vaccine as a control. CDR3s include the opening cysteine and the closing phenylalanine or tryptophan. A D gene is named only where the DNA matches it firmly. The listing skips clone size in some rows; elsewhere it reads once, few, many or a size class.

D gene,clone size,J gene,V gene,CDR3 length,CDR3 DNA,CDR3 protein
NA,NA,TRBJ2-3,TRBV4-1,18,TGCGCCAGCAGCCAAGCTCAGCTGGGGGGGCTGAGCACAGATACGCAGTATTTT,CASSQAQLGGLSTDTQYF
NA,NA,TRBJ1-1,TRBV27,14,TGTGCCAGCAGATTGGCCCGGCAGAACACTGAAGCTTTCTTT,CASRLARQNTEAFF
NA,NA,TRBJ2-2,TRBV18,16,TGTGCCAGCTCACCACCGACAGTACAGCACACCGGGGAGCTGTTTTTT,CASSPPTVQHTGELFF
NA,NA,TRBJ1-2,TRBV9,17,TGTGCCAGCAGCGTAGCCGTATTGGGGGGAGGAATCTATGGCTACACCTTC,CASSVAVLGGGIYGYTF
NA,NA,TRBJ1-5,TRBV6-5,12,TGTGCCAGCAGTTGGGGCAGTCAGCCCCAGCATTTT,CASSWGSQPQHF
NA,NA,TRBJ2-2,TRBV5-1,15,TGCGCCAGCAGCTTGGAGTGGCAGGGAACCGGGGAGCTGTTTTTT,CASSLEWQGTGELFF
NA,NA,TRBJ1-1,TRBV7-9,11,TGTGCCAGCCAGGGTAGCACTGAAGCTTTCTTT,CASQGSTEAFF
TRBD1,NA,TRBJ2-1,TRBV11-3,15,TGTGCCAGCAGCCATGGACAGGGAATGTACAATGAGCAGTTCTTC,CASSHGQGMYNEQFF
NA,NA,TRBJ1-1,TRBV6-5,13,TGTGCCAGCAGTTACCGTGGGAACACTGAAGCTTTCTTT,CASSYRGNTEAFF
NA,NA,TRBJ1-2,TRBV28,11,TGTGCCAGCAGTTTGAACTATGGCTACACCTTC,CASSLNYGYTF
TRBD1,NA,TRBJ2-5,TRBV28,16,TGTGCCAGCAGTCCCCTCAGGGCAGGGGGCGGAGAGACCCAGTACTTC,CASSPLRAGGGETQYF
NA,NA,TRBJ1-1,TRBV18,16,TGTGCCAGCTCGCCCGGTCCCCCGGGGACGAACACTGAAGCTTTCTTT,CASSPGPPGTNTEAFF
NA,NA,TRBJ1-1,TRBV9,14,TGTGCCAGCAGCGTAGAACAGGGAGGTACTGAAGCTTTCTTT,CASSVEQGGTEAFF
NA,NA,TRBJ1-5,TRBV12-5,15,TGTGCTAGTGGTTTGGGCGGGGGGGGCAGTCAGCCCCAGCATTTT,CASGLGGGGSQPQHF
NA,NA,TRBJ1-5,TRBV6-5,14,TGTGCCAGCAGGGAGGCGGGAGTGAATCAGCCCCAGCATTTT,CASREAGVNQPQHF
NA,NA,TRBJ2-5,TRBV6-2/TRBV6-3,15,TGTGCCAGCAGTTACTCGATTGGGGGACAAGAGACCCAGTACTTC,CASSYSIGGQETQYF
TRBD1,few,TRBJ1-2,TRBV9,20,TGTGCCAGCAGCGTAGCTACGGGACAGGACGTACCTCCTTTTAACTATGGCTACACCTTC,CASSVATGQDVPPFNYGYTF
TRBD1,NA,TRBJ2-5,TRBV5-1,17,TGCGCCAGCAGCTTGTTTGGGACAGGGGGCCCCCAAGAGACCCAGTACTTC,CASSLFGTGGPQETQYF
TRBD1,few,TRBJ1-2,TRBV25-1,11,TGTGCCAGTAGACAGGGTGGTGGCTACACCTTC,CASRQGGGYTF
NA,NA,TRBJ1-1,TRBV6-4,13,TGTGCCAGCAGTGTTGCAGGGCAGTCTGAAGCTTTCTTT,CASSVAGQSEAFF
TRBD1,NA,TRBJ1-2,TRBV7-2,13,TGTGCCAGCAGCTCCGATAACCTAGACAGGGGGACCTTC,CASSSDNLDRGTF
TRBD1,NA,TRBJ1-5,TRBV15,15,TGTGCCACCAGCAGGTCGACAGGGTGGGATCAGCCCCAGCATTTT,CATSRSTGWDQPQHF
NA,NA,TRBJ1-2,TRBV5-5,14,TGTGCCAGCAACTCAGGAGCTGCTAACTATGGCTACACCTTC,CASNSGAANYGYTF
TRBD1,NA,TRBJ2-7,TRBV5-6,15,TGTGCCAGCAGCTTGGCAGGGGGAGAAGCCTACGAGCAGTACTTC,CASSLAGGEAYEQYF
NA,NA,TRBJ1-6,TRBV28,12,TGTGCCAGCCTGGACAGTTATTCACCCCTCCACTTT,CASLDSYSPLHF
TRBD1,NA,TRBJ1-2,TRBV14,14,TGTGCCAGCAGCCAACGCACAGGGGGCTATGGCTACACCTTC,CASSQRTGGYGYTF
NA,NA,TRBJ1-5,TRBV19,15,TGTGCCAGTAGTATAATTGGACAGCCTTATCAGCCCCAGCATTTT,CASSIIGQPYQPQHF
NA,NA,TRBJ1-6,TRBV5-4,17,TGTGCCAGCAGGGATCTGGACACCGACTCCTATAATTCACCCCTCCACTTT,CASRDLDTDSYNSPLHF
NA,NA,TRBJ2-3,TRBV19,13,TGTGCCTCACTAGGGAGTGGCGGGGATACGCAGTATTTT,CASLGSGGDTQYF
NA,NA,TRBJ1-5,TRBV6-5,15,TGTGCCAGCAGTTATTTACAGGGCCCCGAGCAGCCCCAGCATTTT,CASSYLQGPEQPQHF
TRBD1,NA,TRBJ2-7,TRBV5-1,14,TGCGCCAGCAGCTGGACAGGGGATTCCTACGAGCAGTACTTC,CASSWTGDSYEQYF
NA,NA,TRBJ2-7,TRBV15,13,TGTGCCACCAGCAGTCCCCTGCTTGGCGAGCAGTACTTC,CATSSPLLGEQYF
NA,NA,TRBJ1-5,TRBV5-1,14,TGCGCCAGCAGCTTGGGAGGGGCCGGTCAGCCCCAGCATTTT,CASSLGGAGQPQHF
NA,NA,TRBJ2-2,TRBV19,15,TGTGCCAGTAGTTTGGTAACTGGGATCACCGGGGAGCTGTTTTTT,CASSLVTGITGELFF
NA,NA,TRBJ2-7,TRBV19,11,TGTGCCAGTAGTATAGCTTCGGAGCAGTACTTC,CASSIASEQYF
NA,NA,TRBJ2-2,TRBV19,15,TGTGCCAGTAGTATAGATCGATTCGGCACCGGGGAGCTGTTTTTT,CASSIDRFGTGELFF
NA,NA,TRBJ2-1,TRBV27,14,TGTGCCAGCAGTCTATCCTCGGGTCTGATCGAGCAGTTCTTC,CASSLSSGLIEQFF
NA,NA,TRBJ2-2,TRBV3-1/TRBV3-2,13,TGTGCCAGCAGCAGTCTAGGGCCCGGGGAGCTGTTTTTT,CASSSLGPGELFF
TRBD1,NA,TRBJ1-2,TRBV2,12,TGTGCCAGCAGGGGGACCGGGACAGCAGGGACCTTC,CASRGTGTAGTF
TRBD2,NA,TRBJ2-1,TRBV11-1,15,TGTGCCAGCAGCTCTGAAGCGGGGTCCTACAATGAGCAGTTCTTC,CASSSEAGSYNEQFF
TRBD1,NA,TRBJ2-7,TRBV10-3,14,TGTGCCATCAGTGCGGGGACAGGGAGGTACGAGCAGTACTTC,CAISAGTGRYEQYF
NA,NA,TRBJ2-7,TRBV9,15,TGTGCCAGCAGCGTAGCGTGGGGGGATACCTACGAGCAGTACTTC,CASSVAWGDTYEQYF
TRBD2,NA,TRBJ2-7,TRBV5-1,14,TGCGCCAGCAGGTTAGGGAGCGGGGGTTACGAGCAGTACTTC,CASRLGSGGYEQYF
NA,NA,TRBJ1-4,TRBV30,14,TGTGCCTGGAGACAGAGAGCAACTAATGAAAAACTGTTTTTT,CAWRQRATNEKLFF
TRBD1,NA,TRBJ1-1,TRBV28,16,TGTGCCAGCAGCCTAGCGGGGGCCGACCGACAGGGGGCAACTTTCTTT,CASSLAGADRQGATFF
TRBD2,NA,TRBJ2-7,TRBV7-9,18,TGTGCCAGCAGCCCATTTGGATGGGGTAGCGGGGGTATCTACGAGCAGTACTTC,CASSPFGWGSGGIYEQYF
TRBD1,NA,TRBJ2-2,TRBV19,14,TGTGCCAGTAGTGCGGGACAGGGCAGCGGGGAGCTGTTTTTT,CASSAGQGSGELFF
NA,NA,TRBJ1-2,TRBV7-2,16,TGTGCCAGCAGCTTAAATTGGAGACAGACAAACTATGGCTACACCTTC,CASSLNWRQTNYGYTF
TRBD1,once,TRBJ1-6,TRBV10-3,15,TGTGCCACAACGGGACAGGGTCGCTATAATTCACCCCTCCACTTT,CATTGQGRYNSPLHF
NA,NA,TRBJ2-3,TRBV6-5,14,TGTGCCAGCAGTTACTCGAGAAAAACAGATACGCAGTATTTT,CASSYSRKTDTQYF
NA,once,TRBJ1-3,TRBV19,16,TGTGCCAGTAGTACCTTACAACAAGCCTCTGGAAACACCATATATTTT,CASSTLQQASGNTIYF
NA,NA,TRBJ1-1,TRBV29-1,11,TGCAGCGCTGTACCGGCCGTGGAAGCTTTCTTT,CSAVPAVEAFF
NA,NA,TRBJ2-2,TRBV20-1,13,TGCAGTGCTAGTGAGGGGGGCTCCGGGGAGCTGTTTTTT,CSASEGGSGELFF
NA,NA,TRBJ2-1,TRBV2,14,TGTGCCAGCAGCCAGGCTTACTCCTACAATGAGCAGTTCTTC,CASSQAYSYNEQFF